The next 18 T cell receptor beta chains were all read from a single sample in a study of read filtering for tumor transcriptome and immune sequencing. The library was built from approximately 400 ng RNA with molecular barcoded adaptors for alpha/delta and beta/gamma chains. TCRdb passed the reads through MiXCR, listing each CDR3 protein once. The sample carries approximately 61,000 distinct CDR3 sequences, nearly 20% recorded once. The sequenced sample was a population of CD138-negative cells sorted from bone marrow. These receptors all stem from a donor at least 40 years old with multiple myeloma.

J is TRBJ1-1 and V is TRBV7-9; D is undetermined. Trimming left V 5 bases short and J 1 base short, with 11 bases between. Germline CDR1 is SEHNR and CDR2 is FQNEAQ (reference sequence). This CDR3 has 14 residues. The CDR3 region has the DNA TGTGCCAGCAGCCATAATACAGAGAACACTGAAGCTTTCTTT. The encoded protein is CASSHNTENTEAFF.

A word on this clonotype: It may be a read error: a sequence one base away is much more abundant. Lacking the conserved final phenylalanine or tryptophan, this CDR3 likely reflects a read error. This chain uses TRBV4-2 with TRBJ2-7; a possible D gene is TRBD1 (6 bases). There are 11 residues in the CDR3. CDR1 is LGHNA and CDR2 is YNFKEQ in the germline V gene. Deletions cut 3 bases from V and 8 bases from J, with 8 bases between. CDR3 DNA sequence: TGTGCCAGCAGCCAGCAGGGGCAGCAGTACTAC. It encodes CASSQQGQQYY.

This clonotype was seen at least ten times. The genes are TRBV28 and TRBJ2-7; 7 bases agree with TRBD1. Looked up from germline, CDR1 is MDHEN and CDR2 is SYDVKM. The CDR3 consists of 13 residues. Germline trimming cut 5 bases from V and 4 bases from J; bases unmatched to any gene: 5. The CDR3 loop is CASSPQDRYEQYF. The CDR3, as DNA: TGTGCCAGCAGTCCCCAGGACAGGTACGAGCAGTACTTC.

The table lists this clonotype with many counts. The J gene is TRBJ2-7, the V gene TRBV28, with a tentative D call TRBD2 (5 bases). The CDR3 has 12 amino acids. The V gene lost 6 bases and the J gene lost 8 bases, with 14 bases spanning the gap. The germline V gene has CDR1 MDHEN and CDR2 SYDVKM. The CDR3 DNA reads TGTGCCAGCAGGAGCGCAGCCGGGAAGCAGTACTTC. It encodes CASRSAAGKQYF.

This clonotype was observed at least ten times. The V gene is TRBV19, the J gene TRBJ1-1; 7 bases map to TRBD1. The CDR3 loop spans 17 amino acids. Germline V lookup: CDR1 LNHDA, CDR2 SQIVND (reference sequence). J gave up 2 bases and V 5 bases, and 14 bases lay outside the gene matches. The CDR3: CASSRGWETGINTEAFF. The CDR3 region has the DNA TGTGCCAGTAGTCGAGGGTGGGAGACAGGGATTAACACTGAAGCTTTCTTT.

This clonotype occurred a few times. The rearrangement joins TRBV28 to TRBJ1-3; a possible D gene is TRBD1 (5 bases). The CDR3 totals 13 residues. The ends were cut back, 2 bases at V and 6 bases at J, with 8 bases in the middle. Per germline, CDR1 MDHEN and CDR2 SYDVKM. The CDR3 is CASSLRGQNTIYF. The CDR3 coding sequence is TGTGCCAGCAGTTTAAGGGGCCAAAACACCATATATTTT.

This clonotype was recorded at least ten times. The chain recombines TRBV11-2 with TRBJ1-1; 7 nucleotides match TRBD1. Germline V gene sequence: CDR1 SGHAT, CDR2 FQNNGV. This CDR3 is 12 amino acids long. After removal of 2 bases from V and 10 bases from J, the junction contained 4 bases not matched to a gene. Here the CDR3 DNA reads TGTGCCAGCAGCTTAAGACAGGGATCAGCTTTCTTT. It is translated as CASSLRQGSAFF. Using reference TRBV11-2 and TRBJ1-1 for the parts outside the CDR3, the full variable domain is EAGVAQSPRYKIIEKRQSVAFWCNPISGHATLYWYQQILGQGPKLLIQFQNNGVVDDSQLPKDRFSAERLKGVDSTLKIQPAKLEDSAVYLCASSLRQGSAFFGQGTRLTVV.

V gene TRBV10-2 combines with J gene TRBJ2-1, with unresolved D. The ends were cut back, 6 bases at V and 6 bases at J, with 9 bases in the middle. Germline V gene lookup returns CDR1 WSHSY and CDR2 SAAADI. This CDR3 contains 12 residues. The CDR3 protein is CASRQYGNEQFF. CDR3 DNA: TGCGCCAGCAGACAATACGGCAATGAGCAGTTCTTC.

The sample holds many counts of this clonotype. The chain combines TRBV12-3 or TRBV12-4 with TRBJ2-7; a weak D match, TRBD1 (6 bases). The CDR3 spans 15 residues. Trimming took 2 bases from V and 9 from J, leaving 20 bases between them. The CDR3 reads CASSLRGSSSWVQYF. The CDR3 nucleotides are TGTGCCAGCAGTTTAAGGGGGTCCTCGTCCTGGGTGCAGTACTTC.

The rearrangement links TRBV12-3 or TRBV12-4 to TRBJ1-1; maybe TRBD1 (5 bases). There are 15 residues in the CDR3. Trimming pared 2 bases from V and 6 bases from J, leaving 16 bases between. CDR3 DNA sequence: TGTGCCAGCAGTTTAAGGTTGGGACTAGTGGCTGAAGCTTTCTTT. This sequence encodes CASSLRLGLVAEAFF.

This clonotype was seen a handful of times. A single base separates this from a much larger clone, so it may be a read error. The CDR3, as DNA: TGTGCCAGCGGCGGGATGAACACTGAAGCTTCCTTT. This translates into CASGGMNTEASF. The chain employs TRBV11-2 and TRBJ1-1; D not resolved. In germline, CDR1 is SGHAT, CDR2 FQNNGV. There are 12 residues in the CDR3. The variable domain in full, with the rest retrieved from reference TRBV11-2 and TRBJ1-1, is EAGVAQSPRYKIIEKRQSVAFWCNPISGHATLYWYQQILGQGPKLLIQFQNNGVVDDSQLPKDRFSAERLKGVDSTLKIQPAKLEDSAVYLCASGGMNTEASFGQGTRLTVV.

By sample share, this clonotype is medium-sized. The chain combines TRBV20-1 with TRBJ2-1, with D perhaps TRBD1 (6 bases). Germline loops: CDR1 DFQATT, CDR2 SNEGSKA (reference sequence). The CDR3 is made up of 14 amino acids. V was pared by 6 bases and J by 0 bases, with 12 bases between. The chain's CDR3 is CSAQGHSSYNEQFF. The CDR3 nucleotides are TGCAGTGCACAGGGACACAGCTCCTACAATGAGCAGTTCTTC.

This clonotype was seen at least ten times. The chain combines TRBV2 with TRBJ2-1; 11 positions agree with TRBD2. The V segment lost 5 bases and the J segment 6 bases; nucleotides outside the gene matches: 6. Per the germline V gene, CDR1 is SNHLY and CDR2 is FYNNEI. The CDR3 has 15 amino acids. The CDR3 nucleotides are TGTGCCAGCAGTCTGGGGACTAGCGGACGCAATGAGCAGTTCTTC. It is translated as CASSLGTSGRNEQFF.

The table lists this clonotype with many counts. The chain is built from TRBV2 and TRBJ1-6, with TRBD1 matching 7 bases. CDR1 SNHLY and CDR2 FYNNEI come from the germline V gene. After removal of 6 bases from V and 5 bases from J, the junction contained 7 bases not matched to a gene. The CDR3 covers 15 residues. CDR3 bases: TGTGCCAGCAGATCAACGACAGGGCATAATTCACCCCTCCACTTT. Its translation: CASRSTTGHNSPLHF.

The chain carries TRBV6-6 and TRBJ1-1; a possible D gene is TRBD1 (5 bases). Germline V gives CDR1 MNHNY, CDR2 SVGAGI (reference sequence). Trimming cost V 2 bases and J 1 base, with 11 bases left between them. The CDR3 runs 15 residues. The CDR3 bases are TGTGCCAGCAGTTACGGGGCCGGAACGAACACTGAAGCTTTCTTT. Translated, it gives CASSYGAGTNTEAFF.

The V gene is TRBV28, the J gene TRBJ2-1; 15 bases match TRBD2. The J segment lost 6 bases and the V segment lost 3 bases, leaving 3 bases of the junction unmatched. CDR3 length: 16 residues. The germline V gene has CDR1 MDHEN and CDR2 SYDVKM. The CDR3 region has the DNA TGTGCCAGCAGTTTTGGACTAGCGGGAGGGGGCAATGAGCAGTTCTTC. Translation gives CASSFGLAGGGNEQFF.

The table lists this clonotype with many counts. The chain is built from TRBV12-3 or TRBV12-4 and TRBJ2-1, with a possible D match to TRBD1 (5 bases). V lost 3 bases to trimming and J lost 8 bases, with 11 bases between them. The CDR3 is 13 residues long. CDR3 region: CASSFDSRDEQFF. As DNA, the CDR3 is TGTGCCAGCAGTTTTGATAGCAGGGATGAGCAGTTCTTC.

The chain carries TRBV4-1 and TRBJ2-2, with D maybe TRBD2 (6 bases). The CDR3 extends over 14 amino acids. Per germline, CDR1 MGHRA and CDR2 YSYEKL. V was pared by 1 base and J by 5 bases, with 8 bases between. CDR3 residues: CASSQGEVTGELFF. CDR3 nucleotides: TGCGCCAGCAGCCAAGGGGAGGTTACCGGGGAGCTGTTTTTT.